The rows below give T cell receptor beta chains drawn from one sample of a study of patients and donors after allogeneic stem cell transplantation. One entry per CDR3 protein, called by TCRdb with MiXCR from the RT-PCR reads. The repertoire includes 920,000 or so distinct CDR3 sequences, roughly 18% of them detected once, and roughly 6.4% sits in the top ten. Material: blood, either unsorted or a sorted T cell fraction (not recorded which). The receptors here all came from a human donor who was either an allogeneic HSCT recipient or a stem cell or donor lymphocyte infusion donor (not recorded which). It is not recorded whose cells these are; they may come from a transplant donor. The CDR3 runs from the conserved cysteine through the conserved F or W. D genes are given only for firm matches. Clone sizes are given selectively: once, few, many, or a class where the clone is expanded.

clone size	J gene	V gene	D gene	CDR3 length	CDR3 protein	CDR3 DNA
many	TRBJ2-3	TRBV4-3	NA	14	CASSQDSGADTQYF	TGCGCCAGCAGCCAAGACTCAGGAGCAGATACGCAGTATTTT
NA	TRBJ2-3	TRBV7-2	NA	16	CASSLGGRGPTDTQYF	TGTGCCAGCAGCTTAGGGGGAAGGGGCCCCACAGATACGCAGTATTTT
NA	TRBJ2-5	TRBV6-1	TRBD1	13	CASQPRGRETQYF	TGTGCCAGCCAACCCAGGGGGCGGGAGACCCAGTACTTC
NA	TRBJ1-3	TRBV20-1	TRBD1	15	CSASRDRRAGNTIYF	TGCAGTGCTAGCAGGGACAGGCGGGCCGGAAACACCATATATTTT
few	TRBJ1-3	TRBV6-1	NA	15	CASSRRTSSGNTIYF	TGTGCCAGCAGCCGTAGGACCAGCTCTGGAAACACCATATATTTT
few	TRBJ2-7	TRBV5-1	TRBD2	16	CASSLTEAGGGYEQYF	TGCGCCAGCAGCCTCACTGAAGCGGGAGGGGGCTACGAGCAGTACTTC
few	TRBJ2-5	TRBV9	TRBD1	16	CASSARDRLGQETQYF	TGTGCCAGCAGCGCCCGGGACAGGTTGGGTCAAGAGACCCAGTACTTC
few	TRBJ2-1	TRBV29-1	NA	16	CSVMGGAFSSYNEQFF	TGCAGCGTCATGGGGGGGGCTTTTAGCTCCTACAATGAGCAGTTCTTC
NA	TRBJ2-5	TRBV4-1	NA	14	CASSQENSQETQYF	TGCGCCAGCAGCCAAGAAAACAGTCAAGAGACCCAGTACTTC
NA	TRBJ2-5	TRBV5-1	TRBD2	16	CASSYEREYEEETQYF	TGCGCCAGCAGCTATGAGCGGGAGTACGAAGAAGAGACCCAGTACTTC
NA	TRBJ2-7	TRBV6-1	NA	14	CASSGTGKGYEQYF	TGTGCCAGCAGTGGCACAGGTAAAGGCTACGAGCAGTACTTC
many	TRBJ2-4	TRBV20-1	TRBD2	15	CSARSSGSIQNIQYF	TGCAGTGCTAGATCGAGCGGGAGTATCCAAAACATTCAGTACTTC
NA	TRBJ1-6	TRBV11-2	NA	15	CASSLGQKGNSPLHF	TGTGCCAGCAGCTTAGGACAGAAGGGAAATTCACCCCTCCACTTT
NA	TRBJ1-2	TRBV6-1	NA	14	CASTVKTDYYGYTF	TGTGCCAGCACCGTAAAGACAGACTACTATGGCTACACCTTC
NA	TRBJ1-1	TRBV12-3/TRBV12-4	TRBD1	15	CASTLYRDRVTEAFF	TGTGCCAGCACCCTCTACCGGGACAGGGTCACCGAAGCTTTCTTT
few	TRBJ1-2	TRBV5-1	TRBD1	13	CASSEDRVRGYTF	TGCGCCAGCAGCGAGGACAGGGTCCGAGGCTACACCTTC
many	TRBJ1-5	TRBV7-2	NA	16	CASSLASRGSNQPQHF	TGTGCCAGCAGCTTAGCGTCACGGGGTAGCAATCAGCCCCAGCATTTT
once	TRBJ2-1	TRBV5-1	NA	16	CASSSGDQRLGNEQFF	TGCGCCAGCAGCTCCGGGGACCAAAGGCTCGGGAATGAGCAGTTCTTC
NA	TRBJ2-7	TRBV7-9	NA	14	CASSRPAQAYEQYF	TGTGCCAGCAGTCGTCCCGCCCAGGCGTACGAGCAGTACTTC
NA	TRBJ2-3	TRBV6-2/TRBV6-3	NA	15	CATQSGGQSTDTQYF	TGTGCGACTCAAAGTGGGGGGCAGAGTACAGATACGCAGTATTTT
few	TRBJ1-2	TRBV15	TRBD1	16	CATSSYRDSLRYGYTF	TGTGCCACCAGCTCTTATCGGGACAGCCTACGCTATGGCTACACCTTC
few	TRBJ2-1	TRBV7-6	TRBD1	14	CASSLGDDRGEQFF	TGTGCCAGCAGCTTAGGGGACGACAGGGGTGAGCAGTTCTTC
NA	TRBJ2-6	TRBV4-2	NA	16	CASSQEGRPGANVLTF	TGTGCCAGCAGCCAAGAGGGCAGGCCTGGGGCCAACGTCCTGACTTTC
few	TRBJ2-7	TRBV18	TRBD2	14	CASSPPGLAHEQYF	TGTGCCAGCTCACCACCGGGACTAGCGCACGAGCAGTACTTC
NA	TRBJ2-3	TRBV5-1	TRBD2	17	CASSSGLAGGPGDTQYF	TGCGCCAGCAGCTCGGGACTAGCGGGAGGGCCTGGAGATACGCAGTATTTT
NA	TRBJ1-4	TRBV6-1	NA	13	CASTRGRGEKLFF	TGTGCCAGCACCCGGGGGCGCGGGGAAAAACTGTTTTTT
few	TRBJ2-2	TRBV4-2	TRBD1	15	CASSQGTGLTGELFF	TGTGCCAGCAGCCAAGGGACAGGGCTGACCGGGGAGCTGTTTTTT
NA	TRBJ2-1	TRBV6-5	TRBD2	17	CASSYRRGTSGYNEQFF	TGTGCCAGCAGTTACAGGAGGGGGACTAGCGGATACAATGAGCAGTTCTTC
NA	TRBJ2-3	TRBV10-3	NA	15	CAIGPKLAPADTQYF	TGTGCCATCGGGCCTAAACTAGCTCCCGCAGATACGCAGTATTTT
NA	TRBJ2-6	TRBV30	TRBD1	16	CAWRYRGRSGANVLTF	TGTGCCTGGAGGTACAGGGGGCGGTCCGGGGCCAACGTCCTGACTTTC
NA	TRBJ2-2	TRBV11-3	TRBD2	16	CASSLGVLADTGELFF	TGTGCCAGCAGCTTAGGTGTACTAGCGGACACCGGGGAGCTGTTTTTT
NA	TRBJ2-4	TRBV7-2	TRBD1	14	CASSLTGGMDIQYF	TGTGCCAGCAGCTTGACAGGGGGCATGGACATTCAGTACTTC
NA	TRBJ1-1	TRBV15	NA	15	CATSRDMKGNTEAFF	TGTGCCACCAGCAGAGATATGAAGGGGAACACTGAAGCTTTCTTT
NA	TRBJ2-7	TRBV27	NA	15	CASSLSGHLPYEQYF	TGTGCCAGCAGTTTATCTGGGCACCTCCCCTACGAGCAGTACTTC
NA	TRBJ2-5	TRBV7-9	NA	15	CASSLAQGRQETQYF	TGTGCCAGCAGCTTAGCGCAGGGAAGACAAGAGACCCAGTACTTC
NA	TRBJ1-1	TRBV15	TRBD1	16	CATSSLGTELNTEAFF	TGTGCCACCAGCAGTCTCGGGACAGAATTGAACACTGAAGCTTTCTTT
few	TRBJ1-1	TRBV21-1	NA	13	CASGTMSLDEAFF	TGTGCCAGCGGGACGATGAGCTTAGATGAAGCTTTCTTT
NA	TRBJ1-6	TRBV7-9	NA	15	CASSSRSSLYSPLHF	TGTGCCAGCAGCTCCAGGAGCTCTCTTTATTCACCCCTCCACTTT
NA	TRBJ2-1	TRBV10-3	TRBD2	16	CAISGTSGRSYNEQFF	TGTGCCATCAGTGGGACTAGCGGTCGCTCCTACAATGAGCAGTTCTTC
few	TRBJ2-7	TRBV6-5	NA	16	CASSSADRPLSYEQYF	TGTGCCAGCAGTTCCGCGGACAGACCCTTATCCTACGAGCAGTACTTC
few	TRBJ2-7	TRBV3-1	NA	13	CASSRRPSYEQYF	TGTGCCAGCAGCCGACGGCCTTCCTACGAGCAGTACTTC
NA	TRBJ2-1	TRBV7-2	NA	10	CASGDSEQFF	TGTGCCAGCGGGGACTCTGAGCAGTTCTTC
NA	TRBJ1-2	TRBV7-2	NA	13	CASSSDRVSGYTF	TGTGCCAGCAGCTCAGACCGGGTGAGCGGCTACACCTTC
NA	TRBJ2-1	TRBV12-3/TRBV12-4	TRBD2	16	CASSPIGGRGDNEQFF	TGTGCCAGCAGTCCTATAGGGGGGCGGGGGGACAATGAGCAGTTCTTC
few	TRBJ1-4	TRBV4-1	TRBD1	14	CASSQGDRVEKLFF	TGCGCCAGCAGCCAAGGGGACAGGGTTGAAAAACTGTTTTTT
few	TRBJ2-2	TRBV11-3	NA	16	CASSLDAGRDTGELFF	TGTGCCAGCAGCTTAGATGCAGGCAGGGACACCGGGGAGCTGTTTTTT
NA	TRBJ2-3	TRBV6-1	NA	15	CASSRGRGKRDTQYF	TGTGCCAGCAGTCGCGGGCGGGGCAAAAGGGATACGCAGTATTTT
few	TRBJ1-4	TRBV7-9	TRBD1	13	CASSLSGQRKLFF	TGTGCCAGCAGCTTATCGGGACAGAGGAAACTGTTTTTT
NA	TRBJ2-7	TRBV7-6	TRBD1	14	CASSLGTGGFEQYF	TGTGCCAGCAGCCTGGGGACAGGTGGGTTCGAGCAGTACTTC
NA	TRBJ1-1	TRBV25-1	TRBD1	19	CASSEGTGATYYMNTEAFF	TGTGCCAGCAGTGAAGGGACAGGGGCAACCTATTACATGAACACTGAAGCTTTCTTT
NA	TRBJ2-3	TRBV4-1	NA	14	CASSQPTSTDTQYF	TGCGCCAGCAGCCAACCCACTAGCACAGATACGCAGTATTTT
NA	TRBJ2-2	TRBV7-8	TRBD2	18	CASSLGTSGRLDTGELFF	TGTGCCAGCAGCTTAGGGACTAGCGGGAGATTGGACACCGGGGAGCTGTTTTTT
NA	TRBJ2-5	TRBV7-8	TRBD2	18	CASSAGLAGGPVRETQYF	TGTGCCAGCAGCGCGGGACTAGCGGGAGGGCCGGTCAGAGAGACCCAGTACTTC
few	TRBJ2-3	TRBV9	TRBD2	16	CASSAGEGSRTDTQYF	TGTGCCAGCAGCGCGGGGGAGGGTAGCCGCACAGATACGCAGTATTTT
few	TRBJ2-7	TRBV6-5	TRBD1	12	CASTRTGGMVYF	TGTGCCAGCACCCGGACAGGGGGCATGGTGTACTTC
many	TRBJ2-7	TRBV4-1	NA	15	CASSQGAALSYEQYF	TGCGCCAGCAGCCAAGGGGCAGCCCTCTCCTACGAGCAGTACTTC
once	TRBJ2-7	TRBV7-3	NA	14	CASSLSAFSYEQYF	TGTGCCAGCAGCTTATCAGCATTCTCCTACGAGCAGTACTTC
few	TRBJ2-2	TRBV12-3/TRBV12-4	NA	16	CASTTSGGRATGELFF	TGTGCCAGCACAACTTCGGGGGGCCGGGCCACCGGGGAGCTGTTTTTT
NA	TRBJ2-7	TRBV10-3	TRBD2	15	CAISKGSGRAYEQYF	TGTGCCATCAGTAAGGGCAGCGGGAGGGCCTACGAGCAGTACTTC